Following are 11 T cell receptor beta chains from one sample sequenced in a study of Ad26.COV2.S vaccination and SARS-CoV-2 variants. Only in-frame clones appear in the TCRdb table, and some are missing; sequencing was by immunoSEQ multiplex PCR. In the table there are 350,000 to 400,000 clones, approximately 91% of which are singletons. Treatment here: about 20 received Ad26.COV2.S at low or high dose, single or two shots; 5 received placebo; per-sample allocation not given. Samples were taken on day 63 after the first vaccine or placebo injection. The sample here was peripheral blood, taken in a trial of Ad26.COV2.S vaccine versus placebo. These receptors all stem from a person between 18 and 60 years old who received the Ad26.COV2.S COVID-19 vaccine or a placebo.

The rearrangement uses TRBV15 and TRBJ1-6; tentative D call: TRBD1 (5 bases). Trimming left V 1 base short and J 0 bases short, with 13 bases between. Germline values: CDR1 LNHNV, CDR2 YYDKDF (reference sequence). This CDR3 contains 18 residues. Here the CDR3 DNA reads TGTGCCACCAGCAGAGCCCTCGTCAGGGACTCCTATAATTCACCCCTCCACTTT. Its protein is CATSRALVRDSYNSPLHF.

CDR3 nucleotide sequence: TGTGCCAGCAGCAAAGGACAGGGGATAAATCAGCCCCAGCATTTT. Protein product: CASSKGQGINQPQHF. The rearrangement joins TRBV5-6 to TRBJ1-5, with 9 bases identical to TRBD1. CDR1 SGHDT and CDR2 YYEEEE come from the germline V gene. This CDR3 has 15 residues. V lost 4 bases, J lost 4 bases, and 6 bases stayed unmatched.

The CDR3 spells CASTKGWDTEAFF. The CDR3 coding sequence is TGTGCCAGCACCAAGGGGTGGGACACTGAAGCTTTCTTT. The V call is TRBV25-1, the J call TRBJ1-1; TRBD1 is a possible D gene (5 bases). Per the germline V gene, CDR1 is MGHDK and CDR2 is SYGVNS. With 7 bases removed from V and 3 bases from J, the gap between germline ends came to 12 bases. The CDR3 contains 13 residues.

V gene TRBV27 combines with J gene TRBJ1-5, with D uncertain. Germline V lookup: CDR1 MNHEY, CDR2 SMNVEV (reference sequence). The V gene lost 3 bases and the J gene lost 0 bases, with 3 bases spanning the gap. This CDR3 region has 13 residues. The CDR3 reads CASSFRSNQPQHF. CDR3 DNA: TGTGCCAGCAGTTTCCGTAGCAATCAGCCCCAGCATTTT.

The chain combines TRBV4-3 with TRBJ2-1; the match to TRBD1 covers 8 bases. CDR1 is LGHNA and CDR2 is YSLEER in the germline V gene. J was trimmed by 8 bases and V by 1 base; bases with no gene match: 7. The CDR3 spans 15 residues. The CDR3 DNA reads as TGCGCCAGCAGCCAAGCGACAGGGGAAAGGGATGAGCAGTTCTTC. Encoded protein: CASSQATGERDEQFF.

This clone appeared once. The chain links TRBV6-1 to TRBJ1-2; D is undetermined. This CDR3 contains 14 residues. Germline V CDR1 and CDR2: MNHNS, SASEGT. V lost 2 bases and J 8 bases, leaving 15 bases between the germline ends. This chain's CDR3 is CASSESRSVGGYTF. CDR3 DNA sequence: TGTGCCAGCAGTGAATCTAGGAGTGTGGGCGGCTACACCTTC.

The CDR3 is CASSGQGVAGNTIYF. The DNA for the CDR3 is TGTGCCAGCAGTGGACAGGGGGTGGCCGGAAACACCATATATTTT. The V gene is TRBV2, the J gene TRBJ1-3, with 9 bases identical to TRBD1. Per the germline V gene, CDR1 is SNHLY and CDR2 is FYNNEI. The CDR3 totals 15 residues. V trimming: 4 bases; J trimming: 4 bases; junction bases outside the gene matches: 5.

The CDR3: CASSQKSRTSLAEQYF. CDR3 coding DNA: TGTGCCAGCAGCCAGAAATCGAGGACTAGTCTTGCCGAGCAGTACTTC. V and J are TRBV3-1 (or the pseudogene TRBV3-2) and TRBJ2-7, with TRBD2 matching 7 bases. From germline, CDR1 is LGHDT and CDR2 YNNKEL (reference sequence). V gave up 3 bases and J gave up 6 bases; unmatched junction bases: 14. CDR3 length equals 16 residues.

In DNA, the CDR3 is TGTGCCAGCAGTAAGGGAACGGCCAAAAACATTCAGTACTTC. Protein product: CASSKGTAKNIQYF. The chain recombines TRBV25-1 with TRBJ2-4; D is uncertain. V was trimmed by 5 bases and J by 1 base, leaving 9 bases between them. Germline CDR1 MGHDK, CDR2 SYGVNS. There are 14 residues in the CDR3.

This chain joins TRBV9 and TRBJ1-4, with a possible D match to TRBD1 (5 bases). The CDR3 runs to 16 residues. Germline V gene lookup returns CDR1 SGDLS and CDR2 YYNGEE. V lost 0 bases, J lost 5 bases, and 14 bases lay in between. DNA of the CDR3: TGTGCCAGCAGCGTAGGGGTGGGGACGGGGAATGAAAAACTGTTTTTT. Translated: CASSVGVGTGNEKLFF.

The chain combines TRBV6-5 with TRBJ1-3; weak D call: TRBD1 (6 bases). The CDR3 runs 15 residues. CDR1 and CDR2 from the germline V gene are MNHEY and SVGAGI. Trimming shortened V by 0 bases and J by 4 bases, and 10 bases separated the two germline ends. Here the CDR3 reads CASSYSRTAGNTIYF. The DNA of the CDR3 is TGTGCCAGCAGTTACTCCAGGACAGCCGGAAACACCATATATTTT.